The table lists the clone carrying this TCR beta chain with a few counts. Following RNA extraction, reverse transcription yielded cDNA that acted as the sequencing template. The method was immunoSEQ multiplex PCR; TCRdb's version includes in-frame clones alone and lacks a portion of them. Here the sample spans about 210,000 clones, roughly 64% being singletons. The sample comes from a study of CD8+ T cells in alopecia areata. Treatment specified: oral pan-JAK inhibitor, 5-10 mg twice daily. Peripheral blood, together with lesional scalp punch biopsies, was collected from alopecia areata patients. This sample comprised CD4+ T cells sorted from blood, obtained at week 4, from a patient treated with tofacitinib. The TCR was taken from a human donor with alopecia areata.

For the CDR3, the DNA is TGTGCCAGCAGCAAAGAGGGGACAGTCTACGAGCAGTACTTC. Its protein product is CASSKEGTVYEQYF. This rearrangement joins TRBV21-1 to TRBJ2-7; TRBD1 reflects the table's D call only, with no check against the DNA. TRBV21-1 is deemed a pseudogene. The CDR3 has 14 residues.